Listed here are 20 T cell receptor beta chains from one sample, sequenced in a study of cytotoxic CD8 clonotypes in ibrutinib-treated CLL. Measured with immunoSEQ multiplex PCR; TCRdb has only the in-frame clones, and not every one. The top ten hold roughly 6% of the sample, which has around 330,000 clones, roughly 67% seen once. Sequencing was performed on PBMCs, taken after 36 months of ibrutinib treatment. Receptor source: a human donor with chronic lymphocytic leukemia.

Many counts were recorded for this clone. The chain uses TRBV5-1 and TRBJ2-3; a weak D match, TRBD1 (5 bases). V lost 4 bases and J 3 bases, leaving 21 bases between the germline ends. Germline V gene sequence: CDR1 SGHRS, CDR2 YFSETQ. The CDR3 contains 17 residues. The CDR3 DNA reads TGCGCCAGCAGCCCAACACAGGAGATCCTTTGGACAGATACGCAGTATTTT. The encoded protein is CASSPTQEILWTDTQYF.

V gene TRBV6-4 combines with J gene TRBJ1-6, with 7 bases fitting TRBD1. Germline CDR1 is MRHNA and CDR2 is SNTAGT. The CDR3 totals 15 residues. The J segment lost 9 bases and the V segment lost 5 bases, leaving 10 bases of the junction unmatched. CDR3 in amino acids: CASSSTGDSGSPLHF. Here the CDR3 DNA reads TGTGCCAGCAGTTCTACAGGGGATAGTGGTTCACCCCTCCACTTT.

The chain carries TRBV2 and TRBJ2-4; the D gene could be TRBD1 or TRBD2 (6 bases each). CDR3 length: 13 amino acids. V lost 7 bases and J lost 8, with 15 bases in between. Germline CDR1 is SNHLY and CDR2 is FYNNEI. DNA for the CDR3: TGTGCCAGCACCGATCCGGGGGCCTACATTCAGTACTTC. Residues: CASTDPGAYIQYF.

This clone came up a few times. The chain uses TRBV5-6 and TRBJ1-2, with TRBD1 matching over 7 bases. J was trimmed by 1 base and V by 0 bases; bases with no gene match: 0. CDR3 length: 14 amino acids. Looked up from germline, CDR1 is SGHDT and CDR2 is YYEEEE. This CDR3 is CASSLDRGNYGYTF. In DNA form, the CDR3 reads TGTGCCAGCAGCTTGGACAGGGGTAACTATGGCTACACCTTC. Using reference TRBV5-6 and TRBJ1-2 for the parts outside the CDR3, the full variable domain is DAGVTQSPTHLIKTRGQQVTLRCSPKSGHDTVSWYQQALGQGPQFIFQYYEEEERQRGNFPDRFSGHQFPNYSSELNVNALLLGDSALYLCASSLDRGNYGYTFGSGTRLTVV.

This clone was recorded a few times. The CDR3 bases are TGTGCCAGCAGCAGGGTCCCCGGGGAGCTGTTTTTT. It specifies CASSRVPGELFF. The chain has TRBV27 and TRBJ2-2; a weak D match, TRBD1 (5 bases). The V and J ends lost 6 bases and 6 bases respectively, with 8 bases between them. CDR3 length equals 12 residues. The V gene's germline CDR1 is MNHEY and CDR2 SMNVEV (reference sequence).

The rearrangement uses TRBV28 and TRBJ2-1; D is perhaps TRBD2 (6 bases). Germline CDR1 MDHEN, CDR2 SYDVKM. This CDR3 comprises 16 residues. V dropped 5 bases and J dropped 7 bases, with 21 bases sitting between them. In nucleotides, the CDR3 is TGTGCCAGCAGTCCTCAGCCGGGAGATAGGAGAAATGAGCAGTTCTTC. Amino acids: CASSPQPGDRRNEQFF.

V is TRBV27 and J is TRBJ2-2; maybe TRBD1 (6 bases). Germline CDR1 MNHEY, CDR2 SMNVEV (reference sequence). This CDR3 comprises 12 residues. Trimming removed 3 bases from V and 14 bases from J, with 13 bases in between. CDR3 sequence reads: CASSFPGQDLFF. CDR3 nucleotides: TGTGCCAGCAGTTTTCCGGGACAAGATCTGTTTTTT.

The chain couples TRBV4-3 to TRBJ2-7; 9 bases fit TRBD2. V shed 1 base, J shed 2 bases, and the junction held 3 bases outside the gene matches. The CDR3 runs to 15 residues. The germline V gene has CDR1 LGHNA and CDR2 YSLEER. The CDR3 coding sequence is TGCGCCAGCAGCCAAGGGCTAGCGGGGCCCTACGAGCAGTACTTC. It specifies CASSQGLAGPYEQYF.

V gene TRBV25-1 combines with J gene TRBJ1-4; no definite D call. CDR1 and CDR2 (germline): MGHDK, SYGVNS. The CDR3 totals 14 residues. Trimming removed 4 bases from V and 8 bases from J, with 14 bases in between. CDR3 bases: TGTGCCAGCAGTGTCGCCCGGTCCGGAGAAAAACTGTTTTTT. It translates to CASSVARSGEKLFF.

This chain uses TRBV6-1 with TRBJ1-5; 9 positions agree with TRBD1. This CDR3 region has 19 residues. CDR1 is MNHNS, CDR2 SASEGT, per germline. V dropped 1 base and J dropped 1; count of bases not matched to a gene: 11. CDR3 DNA sequence: TGTGCCAGCAGTGAAGTTGGGGGGACAGGGTTCAGGAGCAATCAGCCCCAGCATTTT. Residues: CASSEVGGTGFRSNQPQHF.

The table lists this clone with a few counts. The chain employs TRBV9 and TRBJ1-1; the D is unclear. The CDR3 has 13 amino acids. Trimming took 0 bases from V and 8 from J, leaving 11 bases between them. Germline V lookup: CDR1 SGDLS, CDR2 YYNGEE. CDR3 sequence reads: CASSVEMLGEAFF. The DNA of the CDR3 is TGTGCCAGCAGCGTAGAAATGCTAGGGGAAGCTTTCTTT.

The chain recombines TRBV28 with TRBJ2-2; no reliable D call. This CDR3 contains 16 residues. Trimming took off 3 bases at V and 0 bases at J, with 11 bases between the two ends. CDR1 and CDR2 (germline): MDHEN, SYDVKM. The CDR3 spells CASSLVLFSNTGELFF. For the CDR3, the DNA is TGTGCCAGCAGTTTGGTCCTTTTCTCGAACACCGGGGAGCTGTTTTTT.

V gene TRBV29-1 combines with J gene TRBJ1-5, with 11 bases matching TRBD1. After removal of 2 bases from V and 6 bases from J, the junction contained 3 bases not matched to a gene. CDR1 is SQVTM, CDR2 ANQGSEA, per germline. The CDR3 extends over 14 amino acids. The CDR3 region has the DNA TGCAGCGTTGAATCCGGGACAGGGGGTCAGCCCCAGCATTTT. Amino acids: CSVESGTGGQPQHF.

The chain combines TRBV6-5 with TRBJ2-1, with 8 bases fitting TRBD2. CDR1 is MNHEY, CDR2 SVGAGI, per germline. The CDR3 is 15 residues long. The trim removed 7 bases at V and 9 bases at J, leaving 14 bases unmatched. CDR3 in amino acids: CASTRSLNSGIEQFF. CDR3 bases: TGTGCCAGCACGAGAAGTCTTAATAGCGGGATTGAGCAGTTCTTC.

This chain uses TRBV4-1 with TRBJ2-1, with 7 bases fitting TRBD2. This CDR3 has 19 amino acids. Unmatched junction bases numbered 17, after V lost 1 base and J lost 5 bases. The germline gives CDR1 MGHRA, CDR2 YSYEKL. CDR3 amino acids: CASSQAWVSASGIHNEQFF. DNA of the CDR3: TGCGCCAGCAGCCAAGCATGGGTTTCAGCTAGCGGTATACACAATGAGCAGTTCTTC.

This clone was found a few times. The sample carries other DNA sequences with the same CDR3. This rearrangement joins TRBV29-1 to TRBJ2-5, with D perhaps TRBD1 or TRBD2 (5 bases each). The CDR3 sequence is 13 residues long. Per the germline V gene, CDR1 is SQVTM and CDR2 is ANQGSEA. The V end was cut by 4 bases, the J end by 5 bases, with 14 bases between. The DNA for the CDR3 is TGCAGCGTTGGCAGGGTTGAGGGGGAGACCCAGTACTTC. Translating gives CSVGRVEGETQYF.

The V and J genes are TRBV6-5 and TRBJ2-3, with 9 bases aligning to TRBD2. Germline assignment: CDR1 MNHEY and CDR2 SVGAGI. The CDR3 consists of 16 residues. J lost 3 bases, V lost 3 bases, and 7 bases had no gene match. The CDR3 reads CASSYQSGRPTDTQYF. In nucleotides, the CDR3 is TGTGCCAGCAGTTATCAGAGCGGGAGGCCGACAGATACGCAGTATTTT.

This clone was seen a few times. CDR3 in amino acids: CASSLASGKGNEQYF. The CDR3 DNA sequence: TGCGCCAGCAGCCTAGCTAGCGGGAAAGGGAACGAGCAGTACTTC. The genes are TRBV5-1 and TRBJ2-7; 9 bases map to TRBD2. CDR1 and CDR2 (germline): SGHRS, YFSETQ. The CDR3 loop spans 15 amino acids. The ends lost 4 bases at V and 5 bases at J; junction bases unmatched: 10. The entire variable domain, with the rest obtained from reference TRBV5-1 and TRBJ2-7, is as follows: KAGVTQTPRYLIKTRGQQVTLSCSPISGHRSVSWYQQTPGQGLQFLFEYFSETQRNKGNFPGRFSGRQFSNSRSEMNVSTLELGDSALYLCASSLASGKGNEQYFGPGTRLTVT.

The CDR3 nucleotides read TGTGCCAGCAGTCCTACAGGGAAAAACACCGGGGAGCTGTTTTTT. It is translated as CASSPTGKNTGELFF. The rearrangement uses TRBV7-9 and TRBJ2-2; a weak D match, TRBD1 (6 bases). CDR3 length: 15 amino acids. CDR1 is SEHNR and CDR2 is FQNEAQ in the germline V gene (reference sequence). The V gene lost 6 bases and the J gene lost 2 bases, with 13 bases spanning the gap.

To note about this clone: One base away lies a much larger clone, so this may be a sequencing read error. The same CDR3 arises from other DNA sequences in this sample as well. This chain joins TRBV14 and TRBJ2-6, with TRBD2 as a possible D gene (7 bases). Per germline, CDR1 SGHDN and CDR2 FVKESK. Trimming stripped 4 bases from V and 0 bases from J, with 10 bases between. This CDR3 contains 16 residues. The DNA for the CDR3 is TGTGCCAGCAGCCGACGGGGGGCCTCTGGGGCCAACGTCCTGACTTTC. Translated: CASSRRGASGANVLTF. The variable domain in full, completed from reference TRBV14 and TRBJ2-6, reads EAGVTQFPSHSVIEKGQTVTLRCDPISGHDNLYWYRRVMGKEIKFLLHFVKESKQDESGMPNNRFLAERTGGTYSTLKVQPAELEDSGVYFCASSRRGASGANVLTFGAGSRLTVL.